This T cell receptor (beta chain) was identified during a study of HIV-infected patients and healthy controls. The study's findings and limits: Approximately 12 weeks of therapy was arguably too brief to observe immune reconstitution in treated samples. The diversity differences were not explained by slight age and sex differences between study cohorts. Comparisons were complicated because patients and controls had unequal numbers of distinct sequences.

This CDR3 region has 13 residues. Reverse transcription used around 500 ng RNA and constant-region primers for alpha and beta. Using multiplexing indices, alpha and beta chain libraries were generated apart by chain-specific third strand synthesis. Each cDNA molecule was barcoded, and a single primer pair amplified each chain. TCRdb passed the 5' RACE reads through MiXCR, listing each CDR3 protein once. The repertoire consists of approximately 7,000 distinct CDR3 sequences, with roughly 7.4% occurring once and the leading ten covering roughly 15%. About this clonotype itself: The antigen remains unidentified. Mismatch with germline at one junction end may stem from a read error.

Follow-up blood was drawn about 14 weeks, roughly three months, after antiretroviral therapy began. The repertoire came from unfractionated whole blood and reflected all unsorted peripheral T cells. The chain couples TRBV23-1 to TRBJ1-4, with D uncertain. TRBV23-1 is annotated as an ORF whose role is uncertain. The clonotype was recovered from an adult with HIV infection. The starting material was blood, obtained during antiretroviral therapy. The CDR3 coding sequence is TGCGCCAGCAGCAGGTTCTACCAACGAAAAACTGTTTTT. It translates to CASSRFYQRKTVF.